Listed below are T cell receptor beta chains from one sample, sequenced in a study of T cell responses to AZD1222 COVID-19 vaccine. TCRdb's table, derived via immunoSEQ multiplex PCR, lists solely in-frame clones and lacks some. This sample has about 170,000 clones; around nine tenths occur once, and the top ten carry approximately 0.97%. Sequencing was performed on peripheral blood, taken 28 days after the second AZD1222 dose. The receptors derive from an adult who received the AZD1222 COVID-19 vaccine. Both conserved end residues are part of each CDR3. A D gene is named only where the DNA matches it firmly. Some rows mark clone size as missing; the rest say once, few, many or name a class of expanded clone.

abundance	v_gene	j_gene	d_gene	CDR3aa	CDR3nt
-	TRBV18	TRBJ1-5	-	CASSPDSYSNQPQHF	TGTGCCAGCTCTCCGGACAGTTATAGCAATCAGCCCCAGCATTTT
-	TRBV5-1	TRBJ1-2	TRBD1	CASSGGQGAVGYTF	TGCGCCAGCAGCGGCGGACAGGGGGCTGTTGGCTACACCTTC
-	TRBV10-1	TRBJ2-3	TRBD2	CASSGMPTSAGGTTDTQYF	TGCGCCAGCAGCGGAATGCCGACTAGCGCTGGTGGGACCACAGATACGCAGTATTTT
-	TRBV7-2	TRBJ2-7	-	CASSSAVGYEQYF	TGTGCCAGCAGCTCGGCAGTGGGCTACGAGCAGTACTTC
-	TRBV27	TRBJ1-5	-	CASRGGALNQPQHF	TGTGCCAGCAGGGGAGGTGCTCTAAATCAGCCCCAGCATTTT
-	TRBV10-3	TRBJ1-5	-	CAISEGGNQPQHF	TGTGCCATCAGTGAGGGTGGGAATCAGCCCCAGCATTTT
once	TRBV6-5	TRBJ1-2	-	CASSQEGGAAYGYTF	TGTGCCAGCAGCCAAGAGGGGGGGGCGGCCTATGGCTACACCTTC
-	TRBV11-2	TRBJ2-1	-	CASSSSRWGWGVDEQFF	TGTGCCAGCAGCTCCTCCCGGTGGGGGTGGGGAGTGGATGAGCAGTTCTTC
once	TRBV5-8	TRBJ2-3	-	CASSLEVSGVDTQYF	TGTGCCAGCAGCTTGGAGGTGTCGGGGGTGGATACGCAGTATTTT
-	TRBV6-5	TRBJ1-5	-	CASSYSGAGSQPQHF	TGTGCCAGCAGTTACTCGGGGGCTGGAAGTCAGCCCCAGCATTTT
-	TRBV19	TRBJ1-2	-	CASSITGNYGYTF	TGTGCCAGTAGTATAACAGGGAACTATGGCTACACCTTC
-	TRBV2	TRBJ2-1	-	CASQIAVYNEQFF	TGTGCCAGCCAAATAGCGGTCTACAATGAGCAGTTCTTC
-	TRBV6-4	TRBJ2-3	TRBD2	CASSVAGEADTQYF	TGTGCCAGCAGTGTGGCGGGGGAGGCAGATACGCAGTATTTT
-	TRBV5-1	TRBJ2-5	-	CASSLGPGDQETQYF	TGCGCCAGCAGCTTGGGGCCAGGCGACCAAGAGACCCAGTACTTC
-	TRBV4-1	TRBJ1-1	-	CASSQGRTEAFF	TGCGCCAGCAGTCAGGGGAGAACTGAAGCTTTCTTT
-	TRBV18	TRBJ1-1	-	CASYLRLGGDTEAFF	TGTGCCAGCTATCTCCGGTTGGGGGGGGACACTGAAGCTTTCTTT
-	TRBV4-3	TRBJ2-1	-	CASSQQRGEQFF	TGCGCCAGCAGCCAACAACGGGGTGAGCAGTTCTTC
-	TRBV7-9	TRBJ2-7	-	CASSLEGTRNEQYF	TGTGCCAGCAGCTTAGAAGGGACACGCAACGAGCAGTACTTC
few	TRBV10-3	TRBJ2-2	TRBD1	CAINSGTDHTGELFF	TGTGCCATCAACTCCGGGACAGACCACACCGGGGAGCTGTTTTTT
-	TRBV5-5	TRBJ1-1	-	CASSFRGPTEGNTEAFF	TGTGCCAGCAGCTTCAGAGGGCCGACAGAGGGGAACACTGAAGCTTTCTTT